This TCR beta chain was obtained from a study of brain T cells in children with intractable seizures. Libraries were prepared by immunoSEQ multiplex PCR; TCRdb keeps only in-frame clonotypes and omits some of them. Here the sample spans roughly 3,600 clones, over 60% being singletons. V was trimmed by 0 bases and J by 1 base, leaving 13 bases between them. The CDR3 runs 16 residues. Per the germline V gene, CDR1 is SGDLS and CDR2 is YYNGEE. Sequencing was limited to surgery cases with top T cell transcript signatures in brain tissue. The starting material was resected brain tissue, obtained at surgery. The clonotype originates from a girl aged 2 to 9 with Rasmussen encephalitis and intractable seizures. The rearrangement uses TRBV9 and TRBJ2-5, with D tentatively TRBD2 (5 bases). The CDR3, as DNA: TGTGCCAGCAGCGTAGCTCCCGGCGGGCCCCAAGAGACCCAGTACTTC. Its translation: CASSVAPGGPQETQYF.